This T cell receptor beta chain was recorded in a study of blood T cell repertoires in COVID-19. Study in general: Samples taken during acute and convalescent COVID-19 were collected in the United States, Italy and Spain. PBMCs, B-cell-depleted T cells, or T cells were the source of the cDNA or gDNA that made up the material.

Original processing notes: By means of reference gene primer amplification, nucleated cell counts were estimated. Profiling relied on immunoSEQ multiplex PCR, and the TCRdb table lists in-frame clones only, not all of them. The D gene and trimming were derived from the DNA, and the V and J assignments and clone size from that table. The sample holds 110,000 to 150,000 clones, 60% to 80% seen once. Germline V gene sequence: CDR1 LNHDA, CDR2 SQIVND (reference sequence). The CDR3 sequence is 13 residues long. Trimming left V 10 bases short and J 3 bases short, with 16 bases between. Sequencing was carried out using peripheral blood. The gene calls are TRBV19 and TRBJ2-7; no firm D call. The sequence was obtained from a man in his forties or fifties with active or convalescent COVID-19. CDR3 in DNA: TGTGCCACTGGCTCCGCCACAAGCTACGAGCAGTACTTC. Translating it yields CATGSATSYEQYF.